Listed below are T cell receptor beta chains from one sample, sequenced in a study of cytomegalovirus exposure and HLA in healthy donors. The method was immunoSEQ multiplex PCR; TCRdb's version includes in-frame clones alone and lacks a portion of them. The repertoire consists of over 150,000 clones, with 80% occurring once and the leading ten covering around 1.3%. The specimen sequenced was PBMCs. These receptor sequences come from a woman between 50 and 59 years old in good health and CMV-seronegative. The conserved cysteine and the conserved F or W are not part of the CDR3 here. Fields, in order: V gene, CDR3 protein.

TRBV4-3	ASSQYGTSGGPDSQETQY
TRBV18	ASSPGLDRVSYEQY
TRBV5-1	ASSGTGGGYEQY
TRBV5-4	ASSSSGSLRETQY
TRBV11-2	ASSFRGGGNTIY
TRBV4-2	ASSQGDRTGEETQY
TRBV5-1	ASSLGQNTDTQY
TRBV9	ASSPSDPGTEAF
TRBV28	ASSFGSSGQETQY
TRBV29-1	SVYGTLNTEAF
TRBV7-8	ASSLVREAGGYT
TRBV4-3	ASSQGVQGGNTGELF
TRBV9	ASSVGITVNTEAF
TRBV7-6	ASSRYRGLGAHNEQF
TRBV28	ASRDYSGGEQY
TRBV7-2	ASSLDGGAGRNYGYT
TRBV18	ASSPIAGGPGTGANVLT
TRBV5-1	ASSREGTDTQY
TRBV4-1	ASSRPDNQETQY
TRBV2	AVAGAYEAF
TRBV5-4	ASSMGQPQETQY
TRBV7-9	ASSFGRTQETQY
TRBV9	ASSVALAGYNEQF
TRBV4-1	ASSSAGQGRNTEAF
TRBV11-3	ASSSGGGKSTEAF
TRBV19	ASSPTGNSNQPQH
TRBV6-5	ASSPPGVWPDTQY
TRBV19	ASRGSNEKLF
TRBV6-4	ASSDRGTDTQY
TRBV5-1	ASSSGTSSETQY
TRBV19	ASSIGRINSPLH
TRBV2	ASSSSFAGLRGYEQY
TRBV4-1	ASSLRGDLSILGSYNEQF
TRBV28	ASSGLTSRPNQPQH
TRBV27	ASSLSWAATGSRMGNQPQH
TRBV4-3	ASSQTGGGATDTQY
TRBV28	ASRPNRGSGANVLT
TRBV5-4	ASSLGHQGSPLH